The source of this T cell receptor (beta chain) is a study of blood T cells in healthy people across ages. The table lists this clonotype with a few counts. Germline V CDR1 and CDR2: WSHSY, SAAADI. This CDR3 is 19 amino acids long. V was clipped by 4 bases and J by 2 bases; unmatched bases: 14. Primed by a sample-barcoded 5' primer and a J-beta primer mix, a second PCR proceeded for 7 to 11 cycles. TCRdb called the 5' RACE reads again in MiXCR, with one record for every CDR3 protein. The data contain over a million distinct CDR3 sequences, 20% to 25% of them singletons. A further study also used this sample, focusing on T cells of mothers and their children.

J is TRBJ1-6 and V is TRBV10-2; 7 bases fit TRBD1. This TCR was sampled from a girl under 10 years old in good health. The sequencing sample was made of blood. The CDR3 coding sequence is TGCGCCAGCAGTGGGGGAAGAGGGGGCGCAAAGGCCTATAATTCACCCCTCCACTTT. Residues: CASSGGRGGAKAYNSPLHF.